What follows are 10 T cell receptor beta chains derived from one specimen sequenced in a study of CD8+ T cells in alopecia areata. RNA was isolated and reverse transcribed to cDNA, the sequencing template. Using immunoSEQ multiplex PCR, the repertoire was profiled, and TCRdb retains in-frame clones only, with some absent. Of a few hundred thousand clones in the sample, approximately 60% were seen once. Sequences were obtained from CD8+ T cells sorted from blood. Receptors originate from a human donor in good health.

This clone was detected only a few times. The genes are TRBV2 and TRBJ1-2; 8 bases are shared with TRBD1. Germline V gene data show CDR1 as SNHLY and CDR2 as FYNNEI. V lost 4 bases to trimming and J lost 4 bases; unmatched junction nucleotides: 5. The CDR3 is 14 residues long. The CDR3 DNA reads TGTGCCAGCAGTGCAGGGGGCACACTCTATGGCTACACCTTC. This encodes CASSAGGTLYGYTF.

V is TRBV4-1 and J is TRBJ1-1; TRBD1 might be the D (6 bases). CDR3 length equals 15 residues. The germline V and J ends were trimmed by 5 bases and 4 bases, with 17 bases remaining between them. The germline CDR1 and CDR2 sequences are MGHRA and YSYEKL. The CDR3, as DNA: TGCGCCAGCAGCTTACTTTATCAGGGGAGCACTGAAGCTTTCTTT. It encodes CASSLLYQGSTEAFF.

The chain combines TRBV29-1 with TRBJ1-2; D is perhaps TRBD1 (6 bases). V lost 8 bases and J 5 bases, leaving 12 bases between the germline ends. CDR3 length equals 11 residues. Germline V gene lookup returns CDR1 SQVTM and CDR2 ANQGSEA. In DNA form, the CDR3 reads TGCAGCACCGGAGGGGGGTATGGCTACACCTTC. This gives the protein CSTGGGYGYTF. Full variable domain (remainder filled in from reference TRBV29-1 and TRBJ1-2): SAVISQKPSRDICQRGTSLTIQCQVDSQVTMMFWYRQQPGQSLTLIATANQGSEATYESGFVIDKFPISRPNLTFSTLTVSNMSPEDSSIYLCSTGGGYGYTFGSGTRLTVV.

This chain uses TRBV7-6 with TRBJ2-7, with D unresolved. V lost 2 bases and J lost 5, with 10 bases in between. CDR3 length equals 13 residues. CDR1 SGHVS and CDR2 FNYEAQ come from the germline V gene. The CDR3 region is CASSLSAGDEQYF. DNA for the CDR3: TGTGCCAGCAGCTTATCCGCTGGCGACGAGCAGTACTTC.

CDR3 nucleotide sequence: TGCAGTACCCAGGGGGATGGCTACACCTTC. Translating gives CSTQGDGYTF. The rearrangement uses TRBV20-1 and TRBJ1-2, with 7 positions matching TRBD1. In germline, CDR1 is DFQATT, CDR2 SNEGSKA (reference sequence). J gave up 6 bases and V 8 bases, and 3 bases lay outside the gene matches. This CDR3 comprises 10 residues.

The chain joins TRBV7-6 to TRBJ1-1, with TRBD1 as a possible D gene (6 bases). Trimming removed 5 bases from V and 6 bases from J, with 13 bases in between. Germline assignment: CDR1 SGHVS and CDR2 FNYEAQ. The CDR3 length is 13 residues. The CDR3 region is CASSINRQAEAFF. The CDR3 coding sequence is TGTGCCAGCAGCATCAACAGACAGGCTGAAGCTTTCTTT.

This rearrangement joins TRBV9 to TRBJ2-2; tentatively, D is TRBD1 or TRBD2 (6 bases each). The CDR3 covers 16 residues. V was shortened by 3 bases and J by 2 bases, with 14 bases between the two germline ends. Germline V gene lookup returns CDR1 SGDLS and CDR2 YYNGEE. The chain's CDR3 is CASSEGGTLNTGELFF. Written as DNA, the CDR3 is TGTGCCAGCAGCGAGGGCGGGACACTTAACACCGGGGAGCTGTTTTTT. The full variable domain, completed using reference TRBV9 and TRBJ2-2, is DSGVTQTPKHLITATGQRVTLRCSPRSGDLSVYWYQQSLDQGLQFLIQYYNGEERAKGNILERFSAQQFPDLHSELNLSSLELGDSALYFCASSEGGTLNTGELFFGEGSRLTVL.

About this clone itself: The junction departs from the called germline gene at one end, perhaps through a read error. The V call is TRBV29-1, the J call TRBJ1-2, with unresolved D. There are 11 residues in the CDR3. Germline loops: CDR1 SQVTM, CDR2 ANQGSEA. DNA for the CDR3: TGCAGCGTAGAAGACCCCTATGGCTACACCTTC. This translates into CSVEDPYGYTF.

The chain combines TRBV7-2 with TRBJ1-1, with D unresolved. Trimming cost V 1 base and J 4 bases, with 13 bases left between them. Germline CDR1 is SGHTA and CDR2 is FQGNSA. The CDR3 spans 15 residues. The CDR3 region has the DNA TGTGCCAGCAGCTTAGGGTGGGGTGAGGGCACTGAAGCTTTCTTT. Its protein product is CASSLGWGEGTEAFF.

The rearrangement uses TRBV12-5 and TRBJ2-1; D might be TRBD1 (7 bases). There are 15 residues in the CDR3. Germline assignment: CDR1 LGHNT and CDR2 FRNRAP. V was shortened by 2 bases and J by 7 bases, with 15 bases between the two germline ends. The CDR3 nucleotides read TGTGCTAGTGGTTTGTTCCTAGCAGGGGGGAATGAGCAGTTCTTC. This translates into CASGLFLAGGNEQFF.